A single T cell receptor (beta chain) is shown here with its context. As yet, its antigen is unknown. These data come from a study of T cells in Graves' hyperthyroidism and ophthalmopathy. As for the study in general: Once the initial diagnosis was made, peripheral blood was obtained before any treatment.

In the ophthalmopathy cohort, Clinical Activity Score was at least 3, NOSPECS grade at least 4, and duration under 3 months. Exclusion of patients followed from uncontrolled infection, other autoimmune disease, pregnancy or lactation. Authors of the study amplified TCR beta CDR3 regions from RNA transcripts. The HTBI primer set drove a first-round RT-PCR of the TCR CDR3. TCRdb re-derived calls from the multiplex PCR reads in MiXCR, one entry per CDR3 protein. The sample has about 270,000 distinct CDR3 sequences; 20% to 25% are singletons. Germline loops: CDR1 MNHEY, CDR2 SVGAGI. The CDR3 covers 19 residues. Trimming removed 2 bases from V and 7 bases from J, with 24 bases in between. Notes on the study in general: The model made its ophthalmopathy prediction, and onset followed a median approximately six months later.

The J gene is TRBJ1-6, the V gene TRBV6-5, with a possible D match to TRBD1 (6 bases). This sequence originates from a man younger than 45 with Graves' ophthalmopathy. The specimen sequenced was blood. The CDR3 protein is CASSYRVWGAGETNSPLHF. CDR3 DNA: TGTGCCAGCAGTTACCGCGTTTGGGGAGCAGGGGAGACGAATTCACCCCTCCACTTT.